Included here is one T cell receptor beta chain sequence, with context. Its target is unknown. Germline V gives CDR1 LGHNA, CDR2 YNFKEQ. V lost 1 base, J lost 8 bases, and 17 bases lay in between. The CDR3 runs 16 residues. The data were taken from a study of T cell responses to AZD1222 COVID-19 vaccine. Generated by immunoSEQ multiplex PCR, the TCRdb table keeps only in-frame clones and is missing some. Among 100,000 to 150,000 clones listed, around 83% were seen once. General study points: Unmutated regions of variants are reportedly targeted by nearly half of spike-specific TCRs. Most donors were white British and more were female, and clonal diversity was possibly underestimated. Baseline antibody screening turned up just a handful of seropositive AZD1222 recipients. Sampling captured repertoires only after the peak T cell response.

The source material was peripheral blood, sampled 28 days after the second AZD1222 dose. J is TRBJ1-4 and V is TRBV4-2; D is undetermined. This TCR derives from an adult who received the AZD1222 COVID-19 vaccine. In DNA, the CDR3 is TGTGCCAGCAGCCAAGCCGCCGACCGGGCCGAGGAAAAACTGTTTTTT. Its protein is CASSQAADRAEEKLFF.